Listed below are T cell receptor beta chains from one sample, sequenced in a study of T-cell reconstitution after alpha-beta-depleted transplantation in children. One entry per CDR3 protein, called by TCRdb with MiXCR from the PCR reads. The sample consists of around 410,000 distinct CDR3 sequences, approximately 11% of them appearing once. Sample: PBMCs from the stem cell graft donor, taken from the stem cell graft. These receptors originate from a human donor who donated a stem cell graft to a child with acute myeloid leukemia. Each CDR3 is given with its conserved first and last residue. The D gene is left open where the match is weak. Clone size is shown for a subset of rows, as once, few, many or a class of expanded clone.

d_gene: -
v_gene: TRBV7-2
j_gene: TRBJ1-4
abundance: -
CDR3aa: CASRSVGHEKLFF
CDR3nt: TGTGCCAGCAGGAGTGTGGGACATGAAAAACTGTTTTTT

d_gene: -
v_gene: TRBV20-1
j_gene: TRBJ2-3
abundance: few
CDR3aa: CSAMRGEASTDTQYF
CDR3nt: TGCAGTGCTATGCGAGGCGAAGCTAGCACAGATACGCAGTATTTT

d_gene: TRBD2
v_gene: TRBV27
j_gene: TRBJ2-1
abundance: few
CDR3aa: CASSFVAGPRGDEQFF
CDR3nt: TGTGCCAGCAGTTTTGTAGCGGGTCCGCGGGGCGATGAGCAGTTCTTC

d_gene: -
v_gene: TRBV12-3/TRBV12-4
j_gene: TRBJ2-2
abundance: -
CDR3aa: CASRTFTGELFF
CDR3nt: TGTGCCAGCAGGACTTTCACCGGGGAGCTGTTTTTT

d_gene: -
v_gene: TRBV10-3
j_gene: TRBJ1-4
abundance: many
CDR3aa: CAISKEQYNEKLFF
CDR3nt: TGTGCCATCTCTAAGGAACAGTATAATGAAAAACTGTTTTTT

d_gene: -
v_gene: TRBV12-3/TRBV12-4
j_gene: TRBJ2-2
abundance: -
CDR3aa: CASSSRLNTGELFF
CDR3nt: TGTGCCAGCAGCTCCCGACTGAACACCGGGGAGCTGTTTTTT

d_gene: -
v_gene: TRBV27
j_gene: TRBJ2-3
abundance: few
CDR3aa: CASSFARPTDTQYF
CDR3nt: TGTGCCAGCAGTTTCGCCCGCCCCACAGATACGCAGTATTTT

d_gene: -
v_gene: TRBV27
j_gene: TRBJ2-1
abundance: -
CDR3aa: CASSFIQGEQFF
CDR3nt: TGTGCCAGCAGTTTTATACAGGGTGAGCAGTTCTTC

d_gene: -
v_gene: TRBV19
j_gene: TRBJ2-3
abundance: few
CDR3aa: CASSMEGPDTQYF
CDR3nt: TGTGCCAGTAGTATGGAGGGGCCAGATACGCAGTATTTT

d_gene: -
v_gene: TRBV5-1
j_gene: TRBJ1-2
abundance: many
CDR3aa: CASSYDMGGYGYTF
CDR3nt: TGCGCCAGCAGCTATGACATGGGCGGCTATGGCTACACCTTC

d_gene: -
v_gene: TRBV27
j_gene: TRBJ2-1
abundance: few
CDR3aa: CASSSTVSWDLHSSYNEQFF
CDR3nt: TGTGCCAGCAGTTCTACGGTTTCTTGGGACCTTCACAGCTCCTACAATGAGCAGTTCTTC

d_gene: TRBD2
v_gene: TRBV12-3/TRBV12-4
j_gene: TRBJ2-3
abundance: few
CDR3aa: CASRTPLAGGSDTQYF
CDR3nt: TGTGCCAGCAGGACCCCACTAGCGGGGGGGTCAGATACGCAGTATTTT

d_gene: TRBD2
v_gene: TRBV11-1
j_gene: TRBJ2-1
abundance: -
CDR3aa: CASSQGTSGRVEQFF
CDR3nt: TGTGCCAGCAGCCAAGGGACTAGCGGGAGGGTTGAGCAGTTCTTC

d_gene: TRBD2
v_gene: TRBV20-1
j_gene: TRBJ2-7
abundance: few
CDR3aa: CSAPNRAGGPYEQYF
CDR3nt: TGCAGTGCACCAAATCGGGCGGGAGGTCCCTACGAGCAGTACTTC

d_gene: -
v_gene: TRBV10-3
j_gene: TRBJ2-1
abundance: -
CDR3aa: CAISEQMAYNEQFF
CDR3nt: TGTGCCATCAGTGAACAGATGGCCTACAATGAGCAGTTCTTC

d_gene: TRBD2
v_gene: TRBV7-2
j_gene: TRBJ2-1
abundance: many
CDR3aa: CASSLGAGAGDGKQFF
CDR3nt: TGTGCCAGCAGCTTAGGGGCGGGAGCGGGGGACGGGAAGCAGTTCTTC

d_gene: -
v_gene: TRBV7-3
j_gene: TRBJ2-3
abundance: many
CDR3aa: CASSLIGSSTDTQYF
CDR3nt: TGTGCCAGCAGCTTAATTGGGTCTAGCACAGATACGCAGTATTTT

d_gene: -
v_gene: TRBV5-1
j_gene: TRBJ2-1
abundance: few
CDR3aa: CASSPTVGGNNEQFF
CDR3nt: TGCGCCAGCAGCCCCACGGTGGGGGGTAACAATGAGCAGTTCTTC

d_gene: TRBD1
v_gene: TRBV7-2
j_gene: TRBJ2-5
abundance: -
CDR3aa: CASSADRGHETQYF
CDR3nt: TGTGCCAGCAGCGCGGACAGGGGGCATGAGACCCAGTACTTC

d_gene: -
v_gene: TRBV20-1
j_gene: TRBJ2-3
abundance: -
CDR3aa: CSAGTGGGTDTQYF
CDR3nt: TGCAGTGCTGGTACTGGCGGAGGCACAGATACGCAGTATTTT

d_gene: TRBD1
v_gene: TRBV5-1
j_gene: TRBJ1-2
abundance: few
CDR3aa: CASSLEQTPGGYGYTF
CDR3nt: TGCGCCAGCAGCTTGGAACAGACCCCAGGGGGCTATGGCTACACCTTC

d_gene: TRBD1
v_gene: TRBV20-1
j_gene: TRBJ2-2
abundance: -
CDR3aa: CSAREFTGGNTGELFF
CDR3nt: TGCAGTGCTAGAGAATTTACAGGGGGCAACACCGGGGAGCTGTTTTTT

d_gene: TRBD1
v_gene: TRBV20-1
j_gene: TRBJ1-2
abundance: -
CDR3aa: CSANRGLNYGYTF
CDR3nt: TGCAGTGCAAACAGGGGGCTTAACTATGGCTACACCTTC

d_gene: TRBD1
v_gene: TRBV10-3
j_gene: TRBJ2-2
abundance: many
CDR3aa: CAIRPGQGNTGELFF
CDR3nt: TGTGCCATCAGGCCGGGACAGGGAAACACCGGGGAGCTGTTTTTT